This T cell receptor beta chain derives from a study of T-cell reconstitution after alpha-beta-depleted transplantation in children. This sample's TCRbeta library carried unique molecular identifier barcodes. Each CDR3 protein gets one entry after TCRdb re-called the PCR reads with MiXCR. Of 360,000 or so distinct CDR3 sequences listed, roughly 20% are singletons. The material was PBMCs from the stem cell graft donor, obtained from the stem cell graft. This clonotype was obtained from a human donor who donated a stem cell graft to a child with acute myeloid leukemia.

CDR3 sequence reads: CASSLAHRGENEQFF. For the CDR3, the DNA is TGTGCCAGCAGTCTCGCCCACAGGGGTGAGAATGAGCAGTTCTTC. The chain links TRBV12-3 or TRBV12-4 to TRBJ2-1; 7 bases line up with TRBD1. V was clipped by 5 bases and J by 7 bases; unmatched bases: 11. The CDR3 contains 15 residues.